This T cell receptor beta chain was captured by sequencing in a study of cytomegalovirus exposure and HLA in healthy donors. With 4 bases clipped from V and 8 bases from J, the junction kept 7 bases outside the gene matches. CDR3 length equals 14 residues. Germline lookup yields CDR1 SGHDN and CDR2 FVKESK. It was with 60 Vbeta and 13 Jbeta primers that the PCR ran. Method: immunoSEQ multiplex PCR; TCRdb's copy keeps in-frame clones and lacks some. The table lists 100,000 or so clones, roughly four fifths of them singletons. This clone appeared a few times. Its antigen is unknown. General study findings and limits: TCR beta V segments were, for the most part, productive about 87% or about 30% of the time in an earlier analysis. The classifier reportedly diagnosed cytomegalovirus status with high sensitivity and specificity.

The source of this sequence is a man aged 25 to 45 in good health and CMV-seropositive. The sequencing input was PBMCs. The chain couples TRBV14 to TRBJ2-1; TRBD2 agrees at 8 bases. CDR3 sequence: CASSLQSGSHEQFF. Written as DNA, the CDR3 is TGTGCCAGCAGCCTTCAGAGCGGGAGCCATGAGCAGTTCTTC.